This entry lists 32 T cell receptor beta chains sequenced from one sample in a study of cytomegalovirus exposure and HLA in healthy donors. The protocol was immunoSEQ multiplex PCR, while the TCRdb copy is restricted to in-frame clones and leaves out a portion. The sample includes 250,000 to 400,000 clones, over 75% of them seen just once. Sequenced input: PBMCs. The origin of the receptors is a man aged 30 to 39 in good health and CMV-seronegative.

This chain links TRBV5-8 with TRBJ2-2; no reliable D call. The CDR3 has 16 amino acids. CDR1 SGHTS and CDR2 YDEGEE come from the germline V gene. Between the trimmed V and J ends, which lost 0 bases and 4 bases, there was a span of 13 bases. The CDR3 here is CASSLGGLGLTGELFF. DNA of the CDR3: TGTGCCAGCAGCTTGGGAGGATTAGGTCTCACCGGGGAGCTGTTTTTT.

The J gene is TRBJ1-1, the V gene TRBV4-3, with 7 bases fitting TRBD1. V was pared by 0 bases and J by 2 bases, with 6 bases of the junction left unmatched. The CDR3 has 16 amino acids. Germline V gene data show CDR1 as LGHNA and CDR2 as YSLEER. In nucleotides, the CDR3 is TGCGCCAGCAGCCAAGACAGGACAGGAGCAAACACTGAAGCTTTCTTT. Translation: CASSQDRTGANTEAFF.

The chain couples TRBV2 to TRBJ2-1; 8 bases match TRBD2. Unmatched junction bases numbered 10, after V lost 6 bases and J lost 6 bases. The CDR3 runs to 15 residues. CDR1 is SNHLY, CDR2 FYNNEI, per germline. The CDR3 region is CASRVRGGSLNEQFF. DNA for the CDR3: TGTGCCAGCAGGGTCCGGGGGGGAAGTCTCAATGAGCAGTTCTTC.

The table lists this clone with a few counts. The chain recombines TRBV9 with TRBJ2-7; D possibly corresponds to TRBD2 (6 bases). Looked up from germline, CDR1 is SGDLS and CDR2 is YYNGEE. CDR3 length equals 16 residues. The V and J ends lost 3 bases and 0 bases respectively, with 16 bases between them. CDR3 nucleotides: TGTGCCAGCAGCGCGTGGGTCGGAGGGAACTCCTACGAGCAGTACTTC. Translating gives CASSAWVGGNSYEQYF.

Here the CDR3 reads CASSLEALGQETQYF. DNA for the CDR3: TGCGCCAGCAGCTTGGAGGCCCTAGGTCAGGAGACCCAGTACTTC. The V call is TRBV5-1, the J call TRBJ2-5; D is unclear. This CDR3 comprises 15 residues. Deletions cut 0 bases from V and 5 bases from J, with 14 bases between. In germline, CDR1 is SGHRS, CDR2 YFSETQ.

The chain combines TRBV5-1 with TRBJ1-2; maybe TRBD1 (5 bases). Deletions cut 3 bases from V and 8 bases from J, with 8 bases between. The CDR3 contains 11 residues. Germline CDR1 SGHRS, CDR2 YFSETQ. CDR3 sequence (DNA): TGCGCCAGCAGCTCCTCAGGGGGCTACACCTTC. Its protein product is CASSSSGGYTF.

This sequence joins TRBV7-2 and TRBJ2-2; TRBD1 aligns across 9 bases. Germline V gene sequence: CDR1 SGHTA, CDR2 FQGNSA. The CDR3 has 15 residues. The V and J ends lost 2 bases and 7 bases, in that order; junction bases with no gene match: 5. The CDR3 reads CTSSLSGQGGGELFF. Here the CDR3 DNA reads TGTACCAGCAGCTTATCGGGACAGGGAGGCGGGGAGCTGTTTTTT.

This clone was detected only once. The chain recombines TRBV5-1 with TRBJ2-3; D may be TRBD2 (6 bases). Germline CDR1 is SGHRS and CDR2 is YFSETQ. Trimming removed 3 bases at V and 1 base at J, with 12 bases between. This CDR3 region has 15 residues. The CDR3 sequence is CASSWRGYGTDTQYF. The CDR3 DNA reads as TGCGCCAGCAGCTGGAGGGGTTACGGCACAGATACGCAGTATTTT. Complete variable domain (other parts from reference TRBV5-1 and TRBJ2-3): KAGVTQTPRYLIKTRGQQVTLSCSPISGHRSVSWYQQTPGQGLQFLFEYFSETQRNKGNFPGRFSGRQFSNSRSEMNVSTLELGDSALYLCASSWRGYGTDTQYFGPGTRLTVL.

This chain uses TRBV5-1 with TRBJ2-3; TRBD1 matches at 7 bases. V shed 1 base and J 2 bases; nucleotides not matched to a gene: 7. The CDR3 totals 16 residues. CDR1 is SGHRS, CDR2 YFSETQ, per germline. CDR3 in amino acids: CASSLRSGQATDTQYF. DNA of the CDR3: TGCGCCAGCAGCTTGAGGTCCGGACAGGCCACAGATACGCAGTATTTT.

This clone was recorded only once. V and J are TRBV7-8 and TRBJ2-2; weak D call: TRBD1 (5 bases). Looked up from germline, CDR1 is SGHVS and CDR2 is FQNEAQ. The V end lost 0 bases, the J end lost 7 bases, and 9 bases lay between the germline ends. The CDR3 has 14 amino acids. CDR3 sequence: CASSLAGVGGELFF. CDR3 bases: TGTGCCAGCAGCTTAGCAGGGGTCGGCGGGGAGCTGTTTTTT.

The CDR3 spells CASSDDRAGAFF. The CDR3, as DNA: TGTGCCAGCAGTGACGACAGGGCAGGAGCTTTCTTT. The chain has TRBV2 and TRBJ1-1, with 7 bases identical to TRBD1. The CDR3 has 12 residues. Looked up from germline, CDR1 is SNHLY and CDR2 is FYNNEI. Unmatched junction bases numbered 5, after V lost 3 bases and J lost 10 bases.

The chain recombines TRBV7-6 with TRBJ2-5; 7 bases are shared with TRBD1. The CDR3 is 13 amino acids. The trim removed 3 bases at V and 6 bases at J, leaving 4 bases unmatched. Germline lookup yields CDR1 SGHVS and CDR2 FNYEAQ. CDR3 residues: CASSLGQMKTQYF. The CDR3 DNA reads TGTGCCAGCAGCTTGGGACAGATGAAGACCCAGTACTTC. Drawing the rest from reference TRBV7-6 and TRBJ2-5, the complete variable domain is GAGVSQSPRYKVTKRGQDVALRCDPISGHVSLYWYRQALGQGPEFLTYFNYEAQQDKSGLPNDRFSAERPEGSISTLTIQRTEQRDSAMYRCASSLGQMKTQYFGPGTRLLVL.

This rearrangement joins TRBV5-8 to TRBJ2-5; 8 bases agree with TRBD1. After removal of 4 bases from V and 7 bases from J, the junction contained 9 bases not matched to a gene. The CDR3 totals 14 residues. Germline values: CDR1 SGHTS, CDR2 YDEGEE. The CDR3 spells CASSPDRGLGTQYF. The CDR3 bases are TGTGCCAGCAGCCCCGACAGGGGACTTGGGACCCAGTACTTC.

V gene TRBV10-3 combines with J gene TRBJ2-7; D is unclear. The V gene's germline CDR1 is ENHRY and CDR2 SYGVKD. This CDR3 region has 12 residues. Trimming removed 3 bases from V and 3 bases from J, with 6 bases in between. CDR3 residues: CAISDGGYEQYF. DNA of the CDR3: TGTGCCATCAGTGACGGTGGCTACGAGCAGTACTTC.

This clone was seen more than once but under ten times. This chain links TRBV5-1 with TRBJ1-2, with 9 bases lining up with TRBD1. Unmatched junction bases numbered 12, after V lost 5 bases and J lost 4 bases. Germline V gene lookup returns CDR1 SGHRS and CDR2 YFSETQ. The CDR3 extends over 16 amino acids. This CDR3 is CASRRSPGQGSYGYTF. CDR3 DNA: TGCGCCAGCAGGCGATCCCCGGGACAGGGTTCCTATGGCTACACCTTC.

The chain combines TRBV30 with TRBJ2-7; a weak D match, TRBD2 (7 bases). The CDR3 is made up of 16 amino acids. Germline CDR1 is GTSNPN and CDR2 is SVGIG (reference sequence). The V end lost 5 bases, the J end lost 2 bases, and 22 bases lay between the germline ends. The CDR3 nucleotides read TGTGCCTGGGAGGGACCTAGGGGGGGCCCTACCTACGAGCAGTACTTC. It translates to CAWEGPRGGPTYEQYF.

The chain is built from TRBV19 and TRBJ1-2; 7 bases agree with TRBD1. The CDR3 covers 17 residues. The trim removed 4 bases at V and 1 base at J, leaving 12 bases unmatched. CDR1 is LNHDA and CDR2 is SQIVND in the germline V gene (reference sequence). For the CDR3, the DNA is TGTGCCAGTAGTAGAAGACAGGGCTATGGTGATAACTATGGCTACACCTTC. It is translated as CASSRRQGYGDNYGYTF.

The chain joins TRBV2 to TRBJ1-1, with TRBD1 identical over 10 bases. CDR3 length: 13 residues. V was clipped by 9 bases and J by 5 bases; unmatched bases: 6. Looked up from germline, CDR1 is SNHLY and CDR2 is FYNNEI. In DNA form, the CDR3 reads TGTGCCAGTCGGGGACAGGGGAGGACTGAAGCTTTCTTT. Translating it yields CASRGQGRTEAFF.

This chain uses TRBV5-6 with TRBJ2-7; D may be TRBD1 (5 bases). Trimming left V 3 bases short and J 1 base short, with 11 bases between. This CDR3 is built from 14 residues. In germline, CDR1 is SGHDT, CDR2 YYEEEE. The DNA of the CDR3 is TGTGCCAGCAGCTCTCCGACAGATTCCTACGAGCAGTACTTC. Translating it yields CASSSPTDSYEQYF. Based on the CDR3 plus reference TRBV5-6 and TRBJ2-7, the full variable domain is DAGVTQSPTHLIKTRGQQVTLRCSPKSGHDTVSWYQQALGQGPQFIFQYYEEEERQRGNFPDRFSGHQFPNYSSELNVNALLLGDSALYLCASSSPTDSYEQYFGPGTRLTVT.

The rearrangement links TRBV30 to TRBJ2-5, with TRBD2 matching over 8 bases. The germline gives CDR1 GTSNPN, CDR2 SVGIG (reference sequence). The CDR3 contains 14 residues. The trim removed 3 bases at V and 4 bases at J, leaving 7 bases unmatched. CDR3 sequence: CAWRGGTSGETQYF. The CDR3 nucleotides are TGTGCCTGGAGGGGGGGGACTAGTGGAGAGACCCAGTACTTC.

The chain employs TRBV15 and TRBJ1-4, with 7 bases lining up with TRBD1. The CDR3 consists of 16 residues. In germline, CDR1 is LNHNV, CDR2 YYDKDF (reference sequence). V lost 1 base and J lost 6; bases outside the gene matches: 8. This CDR3 reads CATSRVGVGGHEKLFF. In DNA form, the CDR3 reads TGTGCCACCAGCAGAGTCGGAGTAGGGGGCCATGAAAAACTGTTTTTT.

The V call is TRBV5-1, the J call TRBJ2-7, with 10 bases fitting TRBD2. The germline V gene has CDR1 SGHRS and CDR2 YFSETQ. This CDR3 has 15 residues. V was clipped by 4 bases and J by 0 bases; unmatched bases: 4. The CDR3 sequence: CASSITSGASYEQYF. CDR3 DNA: TGCGCCAGCAGCATAACTAGCGGGGCCTCCTACGAGCAGTACTTC.

The sample holds one count of this clone. J is TRBJ2-2 and V is TRBV12-5; 10 bases line up with TRBD1. V gave up 6 bases and J gave up 4 bases; unmatched junction bases: 5. The CDR3 has 15 amino acids. Germline CDR1 and CDR2: LGHNT and FRNRAP. DNA for the CDR3: TGTGCTAGTGGCCGAAGACAGGGGGCCACCGGGGAGCTGTTTTTT. This sequence encodes CASGRRQGATGELFF.

The rearrangement uses TRBV2 and TRBJ1-2; 9 bases line up with TRBD1. CDR3 length: 16 residues. CDR1 SNHLY and CDR2 FYNNEI come from the germline V gene. Losses at the gene ends were 6 bases for V and 1 base for J; bases not matched to a gene: 9. The CDR3 sequence: CASRGTGLKVNYGYTF. CDR3 in DNA: TGTGCCAGCAGGGGGACAGGGCTGAAGGTTAACTATGGCTACACCTTC.

The rearrangement joins TRBV19 to TRBJ2-2; D may be TRBD1 (5 bases). The germline V gene has CDR1 LNHDA and CDR2 SQIVND (reference sequence). This CDR3 has 14 residues. The ends were cut back, 10 bases at V and 3 bases at J, with 15 bases in the middle. This CDR3 reads CATSPGQYTGELFF. Here the CDR3 DNA reads TGTGCCACCTCCCCCGGACAATACACCGGGGAGCTGTTTTTT. The full variable domain, in which reference TRBV19 and TRBJ2-2 provide the parts outside the CDR3, is DGGITQSPKYLFRKEGQNVTLSCEQNLNHDAMYWYRQDPGQGLRLIYYSQIVNDFQKGDIAEGYSVSREKKESFPLTVTSAQKNPTAFYLCATSPGQYTGELFFGEGSRLTVL.

The chain uses TRBV7-2 and TRBJ2-1, with D possibly being TRBD2 (6 bases). In germline, CDR1 is SGHTA, CDR2 FQGNSA. Trimming removed 1 base at V and 2 bases at J, with 15 bases between. The CDR3 has 17 amino acids. CDR3 sequence reads: CASSLVGGDGPYNEQFF. CDR3 bases: TGTGCCAGCAGCTTAGTGGGCGGGGATGGACCCTACAATGAGCAGTTCTTC. Full variable domain (outside the CDR3, taken from reference TRBV7-2 and TRBJ2-1): GAGVSQSPSNKVTEKGKDVELRCDPISGHTALYWYRQSLGQGLEFLIYFQGNSAPDKSGLPSDRFSAERTGGSVSTLTIQRTQQEDSAVYLCASSLVGGDGPYNEQFFGPGTRLTVL.

The chain is built from TRBV28 and TRBJ1-5, with TRBD1 matching 9 bases. V trimming: 6 bases; J trimming: 5 bases; junction bases outside the gene matches: 8. From germline, CDR1 is MDHEN and CDR2 SYDVKM. The CDR3 consists of 15 residues. The CDR3 region is CASSSPGTGHQPQHF. The CDR3 DNA follows: TGTGCCAGCAGCTCGCCCGGGACAGGGCATCAGCCCCAGCATTTT.

The rearrangement joins TRBV4-3 to TRBJ1-2, with unresolved D. This CDR3 is 16 amino acids long. From germline, CDR1 is LGHNA and CDR2 YSLEER. The germline V and J ends were trimmed by 0 bases and 5 bases, with 16 bases remaining between them. CDR3 nucleotides: TGCGCCAGCAGCCAAGATGGATCGGGGTTAAGTTATGGCTACACCTTC. It codes for CASSQDGSGLSYGYTF.

This sequence joins TRBV9 and TRBJ1-2; 10 bases align to TRBD1. V shed 6 bases, J shed 6 bases, and the junction held 14 bases outside the gene matches. From germline, CDR1 is SGDLS and CDR2 YYNGEE. This CDR3 contains 16 residues. The CDR3 spells CASKASGQGQFNGYTF. CDR3 DNA: TGTGCCAGCAAAGCCTCGGGACAGGGGCAATTCAATGGCTACACCTTC.

V is TRBV29-1 and J is TRBJ2-5, with D possibly being TRBD2 (5 bases). Germline V gene lookup returns CDR1 SQVTM and CDR2 ANQGSEA. This CDR3 comprises 16 residues. The V gene lost 0 bases and the J gene lost 0 bases, with 14 bases spanning the gap. As DNA, the CDR3 is TGCAGCGTTGAAGATCGTATAGCGAGAAACCAAGAGACCCAGTACTTC. It encodes CSVEDRIARNQETQYF.

This clone was seen a handful of times. The V and J genes are TRBV6-4 and TRBJ2-5; 9 bases map to TRBD2. V shed 7 bases, J shed 4 bases, and the junction held 19 bases outside the gene matches. Germline CDR1 and CDR2: MRHNA and SNTAGT. The CDR3 spans 18 residues. In DNA form, the CDR3 reads TGTGCCAGCATCCCCTTTCCTCCCTGGCTAGCGGGATCAGAGACCCAGTACTTC. It encodes CASIPFPPWLAGSETQYF.

This rearrangement joins TRBV6-1 to TRBJ2-7; TRBD2 matches at 7 bases. Germline CDR1 reads MNHNS; CDR2 reads SASEGT. CDR3 length equals 15 residues. V was clipped by 2 bases and J by 3 bases; unmatched bases: 7. The CDR3 spells CASSELASGLYEQYF. The CDR3 nucleotides read TGTGCCAGCAGTGAACTGGCTAGCGGCCTCTACGAGCAGTACTTC.